This TCR beta chain was documented in a study of beta chain features in type 1 diabetes. As for the study in general: Examination spanned 90 million to 140 million sorted cells from all samples. General study points: Patients and controls would be equally affected if PCR favored shorter templates. Insertions at VDJ junctions were less frequent in type 1 diabetes patients. These patients also deleted more nucleotides at the same junctions.

Since all of the isolated RNA was reverse transcribed, expressed TCRB transcripts were what got sequenced. Generated by immunoSEQ multiplex PCR, the TCRdb table keeps only in-frame clones and is missing some. This table has 850,000 to 900,000 clones, 17% appearing once. Averaging approximately 120 mL, one heparinised blood draw came from each individual donor. This clone was detected only a few times. As yet, its antigen is unknown. The V gene end was trimmed by 3 bases and the J gene end by 2 bases; junction bases not matched to a gene: 16. The CDR3 runs 19 residues. Germline V CDR1 and CDR2: SGDLS, YYNGEE.

What was sequenced was naive CD4+ T cells from blood. The rearrangement joins TRBV9 to TRBJ2-1; TRBD2 aligns across 8 bases. The source is a young woman in good health. The CDR3 loop is CASSAQAGDRVEAYNEQFF. The CDR3 bases are TGTGCCAGCAGCGCCCAAGCGGGAGACAGAGTGGAGGCCTACAATGAGCAGTTCTTC.